Following are 11 T cell receptor beta chains from one sample sequenced in a study of control samples from healthy donors and cancer patients (dated by TCRdb to the early 2020s). Libraries were constructed by the immunoSEQ multiplex PCR assay. What TCRdb holds here is the immuneACCESS table cut down to in-frame rearrangements. Part of the clones is not present; checked against another copy, under half of the missing clones reflect an unresolved V gene, and the others are unexplained. For this sample there are roughly 130,000 clones; 90% appear just once. More than 2% of the sample is taken by the ten largest. Sample: blood. The receptors stem from a man younger than 35 in good health.

The CDR3 protein is CASSLSGAEAFF. The CDR3 coding sequence is TGTGCCAGCAGCTTATCGGGGGCTGAAGCTTTCTTT. The rearrangement joins TRBV7-9 to TRBJ1-1; a possible D gene is TRBD1 (5 bases). Trimming cost V 2 bases and J 6 bases, with 7 bases left between them. The CDR3 sequence is 12 residues long. CDR1 SEHNR and CDR2 FQNEAQ come from the germline V gene (reference sequence).

The chain uses TRBV3-1 (or the pseudogene TRBV3-2) and TRBJ2-3; the match to TRBD2 covers 8 bases. V lost 3 bases and J lost 6; bases outside the gene matches: 14. Per the germline V gene, CDR1 is LGHDT and CDR2 is YNNKEL (reference sequence). This CDR3 is 17 amino acids long. CDR3 in amino acids: CASSHWGERGPLDTQYF. CDR3 coding DNA: TGTGCCAGCAGCCACTGGGGGGAGCGGGGGCCCCTTGATACGCAGTATTTT.

This chain joins TRBV29-1 and TRBJ2-5; tentatively, D is TRBD2 (6 bases). The CDR3 runs 14 residues. V was cut by 3 bases and J by 6 bases, with 17 bases left in between. Per germline, CDR1 SQVTM and CDR2 ANQGSEA. CDR3 nucleotide sequence: TGCAGCGTTGATGGCGGGATCAGTGTAAAGACCCAGTACTTC. It translates to CSVDGGISVKTQYF.

The chain couples TRBV12-3 or TRBV12-4 to TRBJ2-3; D is uncertain. This CDR3 contains 12 residues. V was clipped by 2 bases and J by 0 bases, with 0 bases between them. The chain's CDR3 is CASSLSTDTQYF. The CDR3 DNA reads TGTGCCAGCAGTTTAAGCACAGATACGCAGTATTTT.

V usage is TRBV19 and J usage is TRBJ2-1, with TRBD2 matching 7 bases. The germline CDR1 and CDR2 sequences are LNHDA and SQIVND (reference sequence). J lost 7 bases, V lost 10 bases, and 10 bases had no gene match. The CDR3 totals 13 residues. In DNA form, the CDR3 reads TGTGCCACCATCCGGGTCGGGGGGAATGAGCAGTTCTTC. Translating gives CATIRVGGNEQFF. Looking up the rest from reference TRBV19 and TRBJ2-1 gives the full variable domain: DGGITQSPKYLFRKEGQNVTLSCEQNLNHDAMYWYRQDPGQGLRLIYYSQIVNDFQKGDIAEGYSVSREKKESFPLTVTSAQKNPTAFYLCATIRVGGNEQFFGPGTRLTVL.

The chain recombines TRBV25-1 with TRBJ1-5; 9 bases map to TRBD1. V was clipped by 4 bases and J by 0 bases; unmatched bases: 4. Germline loops: CDR1 MGHDK, CDR2 SYGVNS. The CDR3 totals 16 residues. CDR3 residues: CASSARTGDSNQPQHF. CDR3 in DNA: TGTGCCAGCAGTGCCAGGACAGGGGATAGCAATCAGCCCCAGCATTTT.

The rearrangement links TRBV9 to TRBJ2-5; TRBD2 matches 8 bases. The CDR3 is 16 residues long. From germline, CDR1 is SGDLS and CDR2 YYNGEE. The J segment lost 4 bases and the V segment lost 0 bases, leaving 8 bases of the junction unmatched. The CDR3 loop is CASSVVGAGAGETQYF. The CDR3 DNA sequence: TGTGCCAGCAGCGTAGTGGGAGCGGGGGCGGGAGAGACCCAGTACTTC. The full variable domain, rest sourced from reference TRBV9 and TRBJ2-5, is DSGVTQTPKHLITATGQRVTLRCSPRSGDLSVYWYQQSLDQGLQFLIQYYNGEERAKGNILERFSAQQFPDLHSELNLSSLELGDSALYFCASSVVGAGAGETQYFGPGTRLLVL.

This chain links TRBV30 with TRBJ2-5; the D gene is possibly TRBD1 (5 bases). CDR3 length: 13 amino acids. In germline, CDR1 is GTSNPN, CDR2 SVGIG (reference sequence). The V and J ends lost 3 bases and 2 bases respectively, with 10 bases between them. The CDR3 coding sequence is TGTGCCTGGAGACCGACAGTTCAAGAGACCCAGTACTTC. Its translation is CAWRPTVQETQYF.

V gene TRBV11-2 combines with J gene TRBJ1-5; tentative D call: TRBD1 (5 bases). Trimming pared 4 bases from V and 3 bases from J, leaving 10 bases between. This CDR3 comprises 14 residues. Germline V gene sequence: CDR1 SGHAT, CDR2 FQNNGV. This chain's CDR3 is CASSSGRINQPQHF. The DNA for the CDR3 is TGTGCCAGCAGCTCGGGACGGATCAATCAGCCCCAGCATTTT.

The chain joins TRBV6-5 to TRBJ2-5, with 7 bases lining up with TRBD1. The CDR3 has 15 residues. Germline V gene lookup returns CDR1 MNHEY and CDR2 SVGAGI. V lost 0 bases to trimming and J lost 5 bases; unmatched junction nucleotides: 6. CDR3 residues: CASSYSDRAIETQYF. CDR3 DNA sequence: TGTGCCAGCAGTTACTCAGACAGGGCGATCGAGACCCAGTACTTC.

This clone has a single count. The chain uses TRBV4-3 and TRBJ2-7; TRBD1 aligns across 7 bases. V dropped 0 bases and J dropped 4; count of bases not matched to a gene: 6. CDR1 is LGHNA, CDR2 YSLEER, per germline. CDR3 length: 15 amino acids. The DNA of the CDR3 is TGCGCCAGCAGCCAAGAATTAGGGGGCGGGTACGAGCAGTACGTC. It is translated as CASSQELGGGYEQYV.